A selection of T cell receptor beta chains follows, all from one sample in a study of T-cell memory formation after mild COVID-19. A single record per CDR3 protein comes from TCRdb applying MiXCR to the 5' RACE reads. The table includes approximately 350,000 distinct CDR3 sequences, approximately 13% detected once. The sequenced sample consisted of PBMCs or a T cell subset sorted from them (not recorded which). The receptors come from a man aged 18 to 30 who had mild COVID-19 (a few samples of this study predate the infection). Cell type and time point are not known. Each CDR3 is given with its conserved first and last residue. A D gene is named only where the DNA matches it firmly. Where a row states a size, it is once, few, many or the class of an expanded clone; other rows omit it.

CDR3 protein	J gene	V gene	clone size	D gene
CSVGGVLTEQFF	TRBJ2-1	TRBV29-1	NA	NA
CASSFTGTGAVTDTQYF	TRBJ2-3	TRBV5-1	NA	TRBD1
CAISPRGGDEQFF	TRBJ2-1	TRBV10-3	NA	TRBD2
CASSLRAGGPADTQYF	TRBJ2-3	TRBV12-3/TRBV12-4	few	TRBD2
CASTATGTGGAWQPQHF	TRBJ1-5	TRBV6-2/TRBV6-3	many	TRBD1
CSVRQGDSYEQYF	TRBJ2-7	TRBV29-1	few	NA
CASSINGAGSTDTQYF	TRBJ2-3	TRBV7-2	NA	TRBD2
CASSLRTGATGELFF	TRBJ2-2	TRBV5-1	many	TRBD1
CASSKNRGQPQHF	TRBJ1-5	TRBV5-1	few	TRBD1
CSAIPGQGEKLFF	TRBJ1-4	TRBV20-1	few	TRBD1
CASDRGNEQFF	TRBJ2-1	TRBV12-3/TRBV12-4	many	NA
CATSDSGSGGLTDTQYF	TRBJ2-3	TRBV24-1	few	TRBD2
CASTPQGAGTEAFF	TRBJ1-1	TRBV7-9	NA	NA
CASGGLVNTGELFF	TRBJ2-2	TRBV2	few	NA
CATSAGYGYTF	TRBJ1-2	TRBV24-1	NA	NA
CASPLPGQQETQYF	TRBJ2-5	TRBV7-9	NA	TRBD1
CASSQPGTGMNEQFF	TRBJ2-1	TRBV4-2	few	TRBD1
CASTLATTNYGYTF	TRBJ1-2	TRBV9	NA	NA
CASSQVPGETQYF	TRBJ2-5	TRBV4-2	few	NA
CASSRRPETGELFF	TRBJ2-2	TRBV6-5	many	NA
CASSLLRPSGANVLTF	TRBJ2-6	TRBV7-9	NA	NA
CSVTSGTGELFF	TRBJ2-2	TRBV29-1	many	NA
CASSLRTPPGSPLHF	TRBJ1-6	TRBV7-2	NA	NA
CASRFTGTSNQPQHF	TRBJ1-5	TRBV6-2/TRBV6-3	NA	NA
CASSYYRGTYEQYF	TRBJ2-7	TRBV27	few	TRBD1
CASRGLLSTGGYTF	TRBJ1-2	TRBV12-3/TRBV12-4	NA	NA
CACQRSGTEAFF	TRBJ1-1	TRBV12-3/TRBV12-4	few	NA
CASSGQGYAGELFF	TRBJ2-2	TRBV9	few	NA
CASSDFGEQYF	TRBJ2-7	TRBV25-1	few	NA
CASREGGPYQETQYF	TRBJ2-5	TRBV12-3/TRBV12-4	few	NA
CSVSRDRTGANVLTF	TRBJ2-6	TRBV29-1	NA	TRBD1
CAGRARDTEAFF	TRBJ1-1	TRBV7-9	many	NA
CASSLGVGGTDTQYF	TRBJ2-3	TRBV5-1	NA	NA
CASSQGLADSYEQYF	TRBJ2-7	TRBV4-2	few	NA
CASLEGGRQLEAFF	TRBJ1-1	TRBV7-2	NA	NA
CASRTGTGGHEQFF	TRBJ2-1	TRBV5-5	few	TRBD1
CATSRTGTSSEETQYF	TRBJ2-5	TRBV15	NA	TRBD2
CASSLLDRDTGELFF	TRBJ2-2	TRBV6-2/TRBV6-3	few	TRBD1
CASSYRFSYEQYF	TRBJ2-7	TRBV7-2	few	NA
CATSRDRLAGVETQYF	TRBJ2-5	TRBV15	few	TRBD2
CASSFEQGLGNEQFF	TRBJ2-1	TRBV7-6	NA	TRBD1
CASNIGQGASPLHF	TRBJ1-6	TRBV3-1	NA	TRBD1
CASSLAPGRESYEQYF	TRBJ2-7	TRBV5-1	NA	NA
CAAWCSPLHF	TRBJ1-6	TRBV19	few	NA
CASSLGRVLDSPLHF	TRBJ1-6	TRBV5-6	few	NA
CASSKDPDRSQPQHF	TRBJ1-5	TRBV21-1	NA	NA
CASGKGSGELFF	TRBJ2-2	TRBV28	NA	NA
CSAPQLAGAYGDTQYF	TRBJ2-3	TRBV20-1	NA	TRBD2
CASSEVGRGSGYTF	TRBJ1-2	TRBV2	few	NA